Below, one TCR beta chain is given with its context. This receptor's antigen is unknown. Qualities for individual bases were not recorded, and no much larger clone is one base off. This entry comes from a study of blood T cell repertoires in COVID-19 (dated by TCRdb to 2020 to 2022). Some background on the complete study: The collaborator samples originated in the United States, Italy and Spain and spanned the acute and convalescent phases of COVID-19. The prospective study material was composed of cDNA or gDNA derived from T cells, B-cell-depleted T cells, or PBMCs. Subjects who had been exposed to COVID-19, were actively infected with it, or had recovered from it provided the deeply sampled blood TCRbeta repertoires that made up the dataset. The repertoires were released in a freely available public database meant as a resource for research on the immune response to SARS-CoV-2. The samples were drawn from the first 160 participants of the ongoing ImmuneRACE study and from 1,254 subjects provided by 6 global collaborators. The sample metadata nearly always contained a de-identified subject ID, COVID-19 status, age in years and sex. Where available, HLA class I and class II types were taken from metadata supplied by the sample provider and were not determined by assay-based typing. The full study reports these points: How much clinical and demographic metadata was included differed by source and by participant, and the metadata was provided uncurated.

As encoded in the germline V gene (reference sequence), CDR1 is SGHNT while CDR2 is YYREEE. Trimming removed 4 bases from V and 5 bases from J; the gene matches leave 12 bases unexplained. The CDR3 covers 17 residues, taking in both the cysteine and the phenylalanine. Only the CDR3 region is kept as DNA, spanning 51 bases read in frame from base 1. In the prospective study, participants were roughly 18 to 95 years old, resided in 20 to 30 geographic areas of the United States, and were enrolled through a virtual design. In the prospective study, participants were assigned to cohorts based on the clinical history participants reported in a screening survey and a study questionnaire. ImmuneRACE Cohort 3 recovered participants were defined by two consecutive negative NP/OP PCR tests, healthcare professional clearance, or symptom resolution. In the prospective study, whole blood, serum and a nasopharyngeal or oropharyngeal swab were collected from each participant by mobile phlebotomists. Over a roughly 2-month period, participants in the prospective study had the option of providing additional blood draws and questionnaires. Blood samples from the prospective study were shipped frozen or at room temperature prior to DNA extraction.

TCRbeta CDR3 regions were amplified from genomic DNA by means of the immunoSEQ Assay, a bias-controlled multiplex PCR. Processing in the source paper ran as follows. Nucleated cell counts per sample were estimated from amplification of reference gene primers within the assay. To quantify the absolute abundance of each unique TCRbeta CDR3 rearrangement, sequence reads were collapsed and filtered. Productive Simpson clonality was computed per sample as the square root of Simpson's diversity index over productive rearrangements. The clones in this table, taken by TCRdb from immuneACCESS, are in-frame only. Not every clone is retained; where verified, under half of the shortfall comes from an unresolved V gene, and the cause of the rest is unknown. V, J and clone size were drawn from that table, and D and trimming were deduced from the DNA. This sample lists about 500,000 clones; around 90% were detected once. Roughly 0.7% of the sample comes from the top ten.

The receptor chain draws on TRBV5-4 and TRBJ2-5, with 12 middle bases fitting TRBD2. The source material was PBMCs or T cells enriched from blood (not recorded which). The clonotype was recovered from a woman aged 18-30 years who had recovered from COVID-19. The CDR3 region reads CASSRTSGVKKGETQYF. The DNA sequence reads TGTGCCAGCAGCAGGACTAGCGGGGTCAAAAAGGGGGAGACCCAGTACTTC.